The rows below give T cell receptor beta chains drawn from one sample of a study of Graves' ophthalmopathy and Graves' hyperthyroidism. TCRdb analysed the multiplex PCR reads with MiXCR anew, one entry per CDR3 protein. The table lists approximately 640,000 distinct CDR3 sequences, about two fifths of them singletons. The sequenced sample consisted of peripheral blood. The receptor source for this set is an adult man with Graves' ophthalmopathy. The CDR3 runs from the conserved cysteine through the conserved F or W. D genes are given only for firm matches. Rows may omit the clone size; those that give it use once, few, many or a size class.

CDR3nt | CDR3aa | abundance | d_gene | j_gene | v_gene
TGTGCCAGCAGTGTGGGGTCCTCCGAGCAGTACTTC | CASSVGSSEQYF | - | - | TRBJ2-7 | TRBV12-3/TRBV12-4
TGTGCCAGCATCATCACAGGGGACTGGTTGGCGGGAGTCTACGAGCAGTACTTC | CASIITGDWLAGVYEQYF | - | - | TRBJ2-7 | TRBV7-3
TGTGCCAGCAGAGGCATAGATAACACTGAAGCTTTCTTT | CASRGIDNTEAFF | few | - | TRBJ1-1 | TRBV2
TGTGCCAGTAGGAGATGGAGCCAGTCGAACACTGAAGCTTTCTTT | CASRRWSQSNTEAFF | many | - | TRBJ1-1 | TRBV19
TGTGCCAGCAGTCCCAACCTAGCGGGAGGGGGGAATGAGCAGTTCTTC | CASSPNLAGGGNEQFF | few | TRBD2 | TRBJ2-1 | TRBV25-1
TGCGCCAGCAGCCAGGACAATCGAAACACCATATATTTT | CASSQDNRNTIYF | many | - | TRBJ1-3 | TRBV5-1
TGTGCCAGCAGCTTGACGGGGGGCCTGATCGGAGGCACTGAAGCTTTCTTT | CASSLTGGLIGGTEAFF | - | - | TRBJ1-1 | TRBV7-9
TGTGCCATCAGTGAGTCGTATTTGGGGGCTGGAAACACCATATATTTT | CAISESYLGAGNTIYF | many | - | TRBJ1-3 | TRBV10-3
TGTGCCGGCAGCCCGGGGACAGAAGGCTACACCTTC | CAGSPGTEGYTF | - | TRBD1 | TRBJ1-2 | TRBV11-2
TGCAGTGCGGCGAATTCCTACGAGCAGTACTTC | CSAANSYEQYF | many | - | TRBJ2-7 | TRBV20-1
TGTGCCAGTAGTCGGACGGGGCCCCACGAGCAGTACTTC | CASSRTGPHEQYF | - | - | TRBJ2-7 | TRBV19
TGCGCCAGCAGCCCAACAGGGGGCCCTGGAAACACCATATATTTT | CASSPTGGPGNTIYF | - | TRBD1 | TRBJ1-3 | TRBV5-1
TGTGCCATCACCGACAGGGTTGGGAGCTACGAGCAGTACTTC | CAITDRVGSYEQYF | many | TRBD1 | TRBJ2-7 | TRBV10-3
TGTGCCGGATCCAGGGGGCGTGAGACCCAGTACTTC | CAGSRGRETQYF | many | TRBD1 | TRBJ2-5 | TRBV2
TGTGCCTCTCGAGCAACGGGAGTAAGAGACGAGCAGTACTTC | CASRATGVRDEQYF | - | - | TRBJ2-7 | TRBV2
TGTGCCAGCAGCCCTCCCGAGAGTCCTGAGACCCAGTACTTC | CASSPPESPETQYF | - | - | TRBJ2-5 | TRBV2
TGCAGCGTTGGGACAGGGGGAAATGGAAAACTGTTTTTT | CSVGTGGNGKLFF | many | TRBD1 | TRBJ1-4 | TRBV29-1
TGTGCCAGCAGCGCTGCGGAGGGAAATGAGGATGAGCAGTTCTTC | CASSAAEGNEDEQFF | few | - | TRBJ2-1 | TRBV9
TGTGCCAGCAGTTTGTTTGCAGCGAACACCGGGGAGCTGTTTTTT | CASSLFAANTGELFF | - | - | TRBJ2-2 | TRBV12-3/TRBV12-4
TGCAGTGCTAGGACCGACAGGGACTATGGCTACACCTTC | CSARTDRDYGYTF | few | TRBD1 | TRBJ1-2 | TRBV20-1
TGTGCCAGCAGTTTATCAGGAAGGTGGGAGACCCAGTACTTC | CASSLSGRWETQYF | few | - | TRBJ2-5 | TRBV2
TGCAGTGCTACCGGGACTAGCGCATCCTACGAGCAGTACTTC | CSATGTSASYEQYF | many | TRBD2 | TRBJ2-7 | TRBV20-1
TGTGCCAGCAGCCCGTTTGGACTAGCGGGGGCGATAGAGACCCAGTACTTC | CASSPFGLAGAIETQYF | many | TRBD2 | TRBJ2-5 | TRBV7-9
TGTGCCAGCAGTCTACAACGGACAGGATTTTACGAGCAGTACTTC | CASSLQRTGFYEQYF | - | TRBD1 | TRBJ2-7 | TRBV10-3
TGTGCCATCAGTGACGGAGCTAGCAGGGGCCCTCAAGAGACCCAGTACTTC | CAISDGASRGPQETQYF | - | - | TRBJ2-5 | TRBV10-3
TGTGCCAGCAGCCAGGACGGAGCCGAAACCTACGAGCAGTACTTC | CASSQDGAETYEQYF | - | - | TRBJ2-7 | TRBV25-1
TGTGCCAGTAGTTCTCGACAGGGGTACTATGGCCACACCTTC | CASSSRQGYYGHTF | - | TRBD1 | TRBJ1-2 | TRBV19
TGTGCCAGCAGCCAAGGTGTTAGCGGGGGGCAAGAGACCCAGTACTTC | CASSQGVSGGQETQYF | - | TRBD2 | TRBJ2-5 | TRBV3-1
TGTGCCAGCAGCGAGGACGGAGTCTATAATTCACCCCTCCACTTT | CASSEDGVYNSPLHF | many | - | TRBJ1-6 | TRBV11-3
TGCAGTGCTAAGGACAGGTCCTTCTTCTTCTCCTACGAGCAGTACTTC | CSAKDRSFFFSYEQYF | many | TRBD1 | TRBJ2-7 | TRBV20-1
TGCGCCAGCAGCGGAGGGACTAGCGGGAGTAGCCCAGAGACCCAGTACTTC | CASSGGTSGSSPETQYF | few | TRBD2 | TRBJ2-5 | TRBV5-1
TGTGCCATCAGTGAGACTAGCGGGAGGGTGGAGCAGTACTTC | CAISETSGRVEQYF | - | TRBD2 | TRBJ2-7 | TRBV10-3
TGTGCCAGCAGCCCCGGACTAGCAACGAACACCGGGGAGCTGTTTTTT | CASSPGLATNTGELFF | few | TRBD2 | TRBJ2-2 | TRBV5-4
TGTGCCTGGGGACAGGGGATATCCTCTGGGGCCAACGTCCTGACTTTC | CAWGQGISSGANVLTF | - | TRBD1 | TRBJ2-6 | TRBV7-2
TGTGCCAGCAGCTTAGAAGGGATCGACTATGGCTACACCTTC | CASSLEGIDYGYTF | - | - | TRBJ1-2 | TRBV7-2
TGTGCCAGCAGTGTCCCGGGAGGATCCTTGAACACTGAAGCTTTCTTT | CASSVPGGSLNTEAFF | many | - | TRBJ1-1 | TRBV2
TGTGCCAGCAGCGAAGGACACGCAGCTAATGAAAAACTGTTTTTT | CASSEGHAANEKLFF | - | - | TRBJ1-4 | TRBV5-5
TGTGCCAGCAGCCAGGGACAGGGAGGCAATTCACCCCTCCACTTT | CASSQGQGGNSPLHF | once | TRBD1 | TRBJ1-6 | TRBV16
TGTGCCATCAGTGAGAGGGGGACAGGCTCAGCCAACTACGAGCAGTACTTC | CAISERGTGSANYEQYF | - | TRBD1 | TRBJ2-7 | TRBV10-3
TGCAGTGCTATGGGCGATAATTCACCCCTCCACTTT | CSAMGDNSPLHF | many | - | TRBJ1-6 | TRBV20-1
TGTGCCAGCAGCTTAGCCAGGGGGTATAAGGGATCACCCCTCCACTTT | CASSLARGYKGSPLHF | - | TRBD1 | TRBJ1-6 | TRBV7-8
TGTGCCAGCAGTGAGTGGGTCGGGGGGCGCAATCAGCCCCAGCATTTT | CASSEWVGGRNQPQHF | few | - | TRBJ1-5 | TRBV12-3/TRBV12-4
TGTGCCAGCAGCTTAATTCAGGGGGGCACCGGGGAGCTGTTTTTT | CASSLIQGGTGELFF | - | - | TRBJ2-2 | TRBV7-3
TGTGCCAGCAGGGGGGACAGGGTATCCGGCTACACCTTC | CASRGDRVSGYTF | - | TRBD1 | TRBJ1-2 | TRBV2
TGCAGCGTCGGGACAGACCTAAACACCGGGGAGCTGTTTTTT | CSVGTDLNTGELFF | - | TRBD1 | TRBJ2-2 | TRBV29-1
TGTGCCAGTAGTTACGATCACAGGGGGAACAATCAGCCCCAGCATTTT | CASSYDHRGNNQPQHF | once | TRBD1 | TRBJ1-5 | TRBV19
TGTGCCAGCAGCCAAGATTCGGAGAGGCAGCCCCAGCATTTT | CASSQDSERQPQHF | many | - | TRBJ1-5 | TRBV4-2
TGTGCCAGTAGTATAATAGGGGGCCCGGAGGGCACTGAAGCTTTCTTT | CASSIIGGPEGTEAFF | - | TRBD1 | TRBJ1-1 | TRBV19
TGCAGCGTTGGGTCAATAGGGCAGCCCCAGTACTTC | CSVGSIGQPQYF | - | - | TRBJ2-5 | TRBV29-1
TGTGCCAGTAGTCGCCGGGACAGGGGCATGGTAGGTCAGCCCCAGCATTTT | CASSRRDRGMVGQPQHF | - | TRBD1 | TRBJ1-5 | TRBV19
TGTGCCAGCAGTTACTCGGGCGGAGGGGTCTATGGCTACACCTTC | CASSYSGGGVYGYTF | - | - | TRBJ1-2 | TRBV12-3/TRBV12-4
TGTGCCAGTAGTATAGCCCCGAGCTCTGGAAACACCATATATTTT | CASSIAPSSGNTIYF | few | - | TRBJ1-3 | TRBV19
TGTGCCAGCAGCCCCAAACAGGGGTCCTCCGACTACGAGCAGTACTTC | CASSPKQGSSDYEQYF | - | TRBD1 | TRBJ2-7 | TRBV11-3